The entry that follows covers one T cell receptor (beta chain) sequence. Which antigen it targets is not known. This may stem from a read error, because a much larger clone lies one nucleotide away. Donors were about 36 systemically healthy Caucasian individuals from Russia aged roughly 6 to 95 years. Each donor gave ten milliliters of peripheral blood, collected into EDTA-treated Vacutainer tubes. Ficoll-Paque density-gradient centrifugation was used to isolate PBMCs, with at least 6 million obtained per sample. Total RNA was extracted from PBMCs with Trizol reagent, with at least 5 micrograms obtained per sample. For every donor, an aliquot of PBMCs went through flow cytometry to measure the percentages of naive CD45RAhigh/CD27high T cells. The library was produced with 5' RACE. For sequencing, an Illumina HiSeq 2500 was employed. A second roughly 7 to 11 cycle PCR used a sample-barcoded 5' primer and a J-beta primer mix. A template-switch 5' adaptor carrying 12 random nucleotides introduced a unique molecular identifier onto each TCR beta cDNA molecule. At least 2.5 million CDR3-containing paired-end reads were obtained from each sample. First-strand cDNA was synthesized from all RNA with the Mint cDNA synthesis kit, primed by a TRBC-specific oligonucleotide. Following uracil-DNA glycosylase treatment, a first 18-cycle PCR with universal primers M1SS and BC2_uni_R was performed on all cDNA. The authors' analysis ran thus. For normalization, 1 million high-quality reads were randomly selected from each sample, with every read carrying a distinct molecular identifier. Instead of being binned into consensus sequences, reads that shared molecular identifiers were thrown out. MiTCR, run with a Q25 quality threshold and the strictest error-elimination algorithm, handled CDR3 identification, clonotype clustering and error correction. A nonparametric unseen species model with Euler transformation was used to estimate lower-bound total TCR beta diversity. Using fastp at Q25 and MiXCR, TCRdb reprocessed the public reads and kept productive beta chains. CDR3 protein duplicates are merged, each entry listing the most common genes and DNA. TCRdb's processing, not the authors' own work, is the source of the V and J calls. This sample has about a million distinct CDR3 sequences in its table, and approximately 38% of those were observed once. In total, the top ten clones hold about an eighth of the sample.

This entry belongs to a study of blood T cells in healthy people across ages (dated by TCRdb to 2015 to 2017). A note on the overall study: Template switching captured roughly one uniquely barcoded TCR beta cDNA molecule per two T cells in model experiments. Using deep sequencing normalized with unique cDNA molecular identifiers, the study measured how TCR beta repertoire diversity changes with age. Donors were grouped into four age groups: young (average 16 years), middle-aged (around 39), aged (approximately 67) and long-lived (approximately 81). To avoid experimental bias, donors of different ages were distributed randomly across sequencing lanes. Two additional independent replicas of 1 million unique cDNA reads from the same blood draw were analyzed for two donors (one aged 18 to 29 and one aged 80 or older). What the authors observed across the whole study: Compared with the aged group, the long-lived group had more naive CD4+ T cells, fewer expanded clones and increased TCR diversity, a pattern suggesting age selection. The CMV infection status of donors was not known, potentially confounding age-related changes in expanded clonotypes. Estimates of total diversity based on one million sequenced T cells were considered lower bounds and underestimates. As age increased, observed TCR beta diversity per million T cells dropped in a roughly linear way, and a significant reduction was already evident by age about 40. Since profiling was done on bulk unsorted PBMCs, naive and antigen-experienced compartments could not be conclusively compared. A strong correlation was found between observed TCR beta diversity and the percentage of naive T cells measured by flow cytometry.

CDR1 is given as SGHRS and CDR2 as YFSETQ, both from the germline V gene. There are 14 amino acids in the CDR3, from cysteine to phenylalanine inclusive. CDR3 DNA only is kept here, 42 bases in frame from base 1. Sequencing input: blood. Recombination connected TRBV5-1 to TRBJ1-2, with 7 bases matching TRBD1. This clonotype was obtained from a young man in good health. In nucleotide form, the sequence is TGCGCCAGCAGCTCCCGGGACAGAGACTATGGCTACGCCTTC. It translates as CASSSRDRDYGYAF.